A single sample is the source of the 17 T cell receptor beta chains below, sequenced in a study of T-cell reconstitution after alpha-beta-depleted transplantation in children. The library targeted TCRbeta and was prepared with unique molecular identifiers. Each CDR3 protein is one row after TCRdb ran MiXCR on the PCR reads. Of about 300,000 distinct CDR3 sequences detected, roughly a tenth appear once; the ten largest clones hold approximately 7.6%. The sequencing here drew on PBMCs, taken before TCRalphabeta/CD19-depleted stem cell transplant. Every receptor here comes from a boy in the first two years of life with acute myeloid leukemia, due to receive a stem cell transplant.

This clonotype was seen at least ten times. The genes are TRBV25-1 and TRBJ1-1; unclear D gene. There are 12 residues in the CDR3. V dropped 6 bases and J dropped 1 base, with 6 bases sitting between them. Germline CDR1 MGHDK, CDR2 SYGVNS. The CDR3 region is CASSDENTEAFF. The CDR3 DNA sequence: TGTGCCAGCAGCGATGAGAACACTGAAGCTTTCTTT.

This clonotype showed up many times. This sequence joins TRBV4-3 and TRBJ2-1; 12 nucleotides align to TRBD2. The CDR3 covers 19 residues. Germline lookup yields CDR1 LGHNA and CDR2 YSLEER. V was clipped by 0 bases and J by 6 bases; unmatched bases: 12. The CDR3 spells CASSQEFDLLAGGANEQFF. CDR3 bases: TGCGCCAGCAGCCAAGAGTTCGACCTACTAGCGGGAGGCGCCAATGAGCAGTTCTTC.

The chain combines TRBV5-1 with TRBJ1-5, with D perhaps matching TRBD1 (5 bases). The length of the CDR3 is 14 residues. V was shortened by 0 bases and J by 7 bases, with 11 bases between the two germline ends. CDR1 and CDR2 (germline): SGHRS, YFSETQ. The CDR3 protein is CASSLEGRGQPQHF. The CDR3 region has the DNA TGCGCCAGCAGCTTGGAGGGACGGGGCCAGCCCCAGCATTTT.

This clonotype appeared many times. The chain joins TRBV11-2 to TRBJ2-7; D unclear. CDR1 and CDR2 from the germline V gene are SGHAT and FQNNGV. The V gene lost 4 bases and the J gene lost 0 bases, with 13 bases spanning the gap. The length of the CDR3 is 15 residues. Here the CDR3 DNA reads TGTGCCAGCAGCTCCACCCCACAGAGCTCCTACGAGCAGTACTTC. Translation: CASSSTPQSSYEQYF.

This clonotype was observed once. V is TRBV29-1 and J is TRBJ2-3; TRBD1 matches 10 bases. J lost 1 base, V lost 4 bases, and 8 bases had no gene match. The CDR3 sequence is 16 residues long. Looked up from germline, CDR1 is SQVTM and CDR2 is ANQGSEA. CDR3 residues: CSVVGRDRGRTDTQYF. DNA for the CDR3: TGCAGCGTTGTAGGGCGGGACAGGGGTCGCACAGATACGCAGTATTTT.

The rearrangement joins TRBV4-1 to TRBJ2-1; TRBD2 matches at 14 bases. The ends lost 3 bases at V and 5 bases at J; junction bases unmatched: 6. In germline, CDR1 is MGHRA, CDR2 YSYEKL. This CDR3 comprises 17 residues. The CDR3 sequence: CASSQIETSGRDNEQFF. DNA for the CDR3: TGCGCCAGCAGCCAGATCGAGACTAGCGGGAGGGACAATGAGCAGTTCTTC.

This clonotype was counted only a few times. The CDR3: CASSQEPRDTSYEQYF. The CDR3 bases are TGTGCCAGCAGCCAAGAACCTCGGGACACCTCCTACGAGCAGTACTTC. V usage is TRBV3-1 and J usage is TRBJ2-7, with a tentative D call TRBD1 (6 bases). Trimming took off 0 bases at V and 0 bases at J, with 12 bases between the two ends. The germline gives CDR1 LGHDT, CDR2 YNNKEL (reference sequence). The CDR3 spans 16 residues.

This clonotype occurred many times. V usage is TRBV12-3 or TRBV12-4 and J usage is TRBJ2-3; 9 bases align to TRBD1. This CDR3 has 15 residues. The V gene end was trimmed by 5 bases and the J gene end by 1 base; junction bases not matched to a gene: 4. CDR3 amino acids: CASSRRTGGTDTQYF. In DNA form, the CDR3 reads TGTGCCAGCAGTCGGCGGACAGGGGGCACAGATACGCAGTATTTT.

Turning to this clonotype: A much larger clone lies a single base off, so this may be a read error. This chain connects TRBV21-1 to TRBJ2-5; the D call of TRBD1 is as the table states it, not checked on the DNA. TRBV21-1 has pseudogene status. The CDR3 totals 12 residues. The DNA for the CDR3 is TGTGCCAGCAGCAAAGAGGGGGAGACCCAGAACTTC. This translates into CASSKEGETQNF.

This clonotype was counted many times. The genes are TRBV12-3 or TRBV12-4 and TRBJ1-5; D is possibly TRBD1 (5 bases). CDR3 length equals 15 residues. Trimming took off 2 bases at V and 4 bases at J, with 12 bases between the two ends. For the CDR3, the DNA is TGTGCCAGCAGTTTAAACAGGCTCTTAAATCAGCCCCAGCATTTT. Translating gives CASSLNRLLNQPQHF.

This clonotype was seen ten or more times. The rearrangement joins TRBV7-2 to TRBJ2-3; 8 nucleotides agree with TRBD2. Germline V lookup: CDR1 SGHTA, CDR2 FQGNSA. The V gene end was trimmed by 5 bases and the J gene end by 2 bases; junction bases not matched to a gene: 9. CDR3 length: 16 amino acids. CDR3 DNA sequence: TGTGCCAGCAGCATGATAGCGGGGACCCTCACAGATACGCAGTATTTT. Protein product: CASSMIAGTLTDTQYF.

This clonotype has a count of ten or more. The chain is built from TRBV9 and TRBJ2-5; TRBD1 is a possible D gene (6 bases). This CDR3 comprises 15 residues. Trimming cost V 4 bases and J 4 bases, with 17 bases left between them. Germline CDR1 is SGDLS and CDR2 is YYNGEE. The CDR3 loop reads CASSPRTDRTETQYF. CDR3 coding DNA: TGTGCCAGCAGCCCACGGACAGATCGGACAGAGACCCAGTACTTC.

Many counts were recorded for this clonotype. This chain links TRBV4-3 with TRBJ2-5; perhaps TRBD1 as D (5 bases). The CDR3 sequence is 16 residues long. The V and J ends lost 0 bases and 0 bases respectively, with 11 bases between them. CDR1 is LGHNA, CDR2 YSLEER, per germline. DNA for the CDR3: TGCGCCAGCAGCCAAGACGTCCAGGGATACCAAGAGACCCAGTACTTC. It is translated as CASSQDVQGYQETQYF.

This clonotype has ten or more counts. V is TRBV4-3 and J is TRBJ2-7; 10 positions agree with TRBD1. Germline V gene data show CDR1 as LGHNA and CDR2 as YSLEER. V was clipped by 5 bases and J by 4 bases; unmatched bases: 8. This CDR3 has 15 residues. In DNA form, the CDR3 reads TGCGCCAGCAGCGAAGCGACAGGGGGCGTTTACGAGCAGTACTTC. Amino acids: CASSEATGGVYEQYF.

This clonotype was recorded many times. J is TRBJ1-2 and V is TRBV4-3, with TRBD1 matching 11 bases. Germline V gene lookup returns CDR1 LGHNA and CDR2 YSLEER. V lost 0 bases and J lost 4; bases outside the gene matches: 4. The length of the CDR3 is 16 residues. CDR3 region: CASSQDGGTGGYGYTF. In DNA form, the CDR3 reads TGCGCCAGCAGCCAAGATGGGGGGACAGGGGGCTATGGCTACACCTTC.

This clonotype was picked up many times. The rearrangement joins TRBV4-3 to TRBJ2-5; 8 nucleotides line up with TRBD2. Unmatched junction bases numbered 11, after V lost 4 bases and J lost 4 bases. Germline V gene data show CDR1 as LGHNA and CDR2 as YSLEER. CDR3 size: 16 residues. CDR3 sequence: CASSPRSGRWGETQYF. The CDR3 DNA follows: TGCGCCAGCAGCCCCCGCAGCGGGAGATGGGGAGAGACCCAGTACTTC.

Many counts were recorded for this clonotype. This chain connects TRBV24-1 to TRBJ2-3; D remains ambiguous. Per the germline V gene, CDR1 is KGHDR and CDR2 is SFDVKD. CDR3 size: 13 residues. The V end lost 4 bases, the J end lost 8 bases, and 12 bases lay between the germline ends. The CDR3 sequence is CATSDAGFPTQYF. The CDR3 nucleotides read TGTGCCACCAGTGACGCCGGGTTCCCTACGCAGTATTTT.